Sequencing of this T cell receptor beta chain was carried out in a study of cytomegalovirus exposure and HLA in healthy donors. Broader study findings: The study recorded over 150 TCR beta chains that were cytomegalovirus-associated. TCR beta sequences reportedly predicted most subjects' HLA-A and HLA-B alleles accurately.

The germline V gene has CDR1 SNHLY and CDR2 FYNNEI. The CDR3 consists of 15 residues. As to this clone: Its antigen is unidentified. Germline and junction disagree at one end, which may indicate a read error.

PCR involved 60 Vbeta and 13 Jbeta primers. Profiled with immunoSEQ multiplex PCR; TCRdb holds only in-frame clones, not every one. The sample records 80,000 or so clones, under 70% being singletons. The sequencing sample was made of PBMCs. This sequence joins TRBV2 and TRBJ2-1; 7 bases fit TRBD1. The TCR originated in a woman aged 50 to 65 in good health and CMV-seropositive. The CDR3 bases are TGTGCCAGCGGTGAACAGGGGATCTCCTACAATGAGCAGTTCTTC. This codes for CASGEQGISYNEQFF.